The T cell receptor (beta chain) described here comes from a study of response to subunit inactivated influenza vaccine. Findings of the study overall: Only a handful of new T cells, the authors suggested, are recruited with each seasonal influenza vaccination.

Each CDR3 protein is one row after TCRdb ran MiXCR on the RT-PCR reads. The table includes fewer than 350,000 distinct CDR3 sequences, roughly 22% detected once. The CDR3 has 16 residues. Germline loops: CDR1 LNHNV, CDR2 YYDKDF (reference sequence). Trimming at V came to 4 bases and at J to 4 bases, leaving 10 bases not matched to a gene. This clonotype was seen a few times. Its antigen remains unidentified. This chain uses TRBV15 with TRBJ2-1, with 7 nucleotides matching TRBD2. This sample comprised PBMCs from blood, obtained approximately 20 months after vaccination. This clonotype was sampled from a man aged 45 to 75 who received an inactivated influenza vaccine. Written as DNA, the CDR3 is TGTGCCACCAGCACAGACACCGGGACTAATTACAATGAGCAGTTCTTC. Protein sequence: CATSTDTGTNYNEQFF.